Below are 17 T cell receptor beta chains sequenced from a single sample in a study of CD8+CD57+ T cells in acquired aplastic anemia. Genomic DNA served as template for TCR beta VDJ and CDR3 profiling. TCRdb re-derived calls from the reads in MiXCR, one entry per CDR3 protein. The data hold under 200,000 distinct CDR3 sequences, with less than 60% observed a single time. Selection for sequencing was limited to patients who had shown CD8+CD57+ cell expansion by flow cytometry. The source material was sorted CD4+, CD8+, or CD8+CD57+ T cells (not recorded which) from PBMCs. These receptors originate from a human donor with aplastic anemia.

This chain links TRBV10-3 with TRBJ2-2; D gene ambiguous. Germline V gene sequence: CDR1 ENHRY, CDR2 SYGVKD. The CDR3 extends over 14 amino acids. The ends were cut back, 7 bases at V and 0 bases at J, with 9 bases in the middle. CDR3 in DNA: TGTGCCATCAATGGGGAAGCGAACACCGGGGAGCTGTTTTTT. Translating it yields CAINGEANTGELFF.

On this clonotype itself: An end of the junction does not agree with germline; a read error may underlie this. The V gene is TRBV6-1, the J gene TRBJ2-4; 7 bases are a match to TRBD1. Germline V gives CDR1 MNHNS, CDR2 SASEGT. This CDR3 region has 15 residues. The CDR3 here is CASSRTGDAKNTQYF. CDR3 DNA: TGTGCCAGCAGCCGGACAGGCGATGCGAAAAACACTCAGTACTTC.

The rearrangement joins TRBV20-1 to TRBJ2-1; 7 bases line up with TRBD2. This CDR3 comprises 16 residues. The germline V gene has CDR1 DFQATT and CDR2 SNEGSKA (reference sequence). V was clipped by 2 bases and J by 0 bases; unmatched bases: 7. CDR3 in amino acids: CSARRTQRDSYNEQFF. The CDR3 coding sequence is TGCAGTGCTAGAAGAACCCAGCGGGACTCCTACAATGAGCAGTTCTTC.

This clonotype was found many times. This chain uses TRBV2 with TRBJ1-1; TRBD1 might be the D (5 bases). The CDR3 has 13 residues. CDR1 is SNHLY and CDR2 is FYNNEI in the germline V gene. V lost 6 bases, J lost 2 bases, and 10 bases lay in between. DNA of the CDR3: TGTGCCAGCAGACAGGAAGCCAACACTGAAGCTTTCTTT. This sequence encodes CASRQEANTEAFF.

This chain joins TRBV24-1 and TRBJ1-1, with D possibly being TRBD1 (6 bases). CDR1 KGHDR and CDR2 SFDVKD come from the germline V gene. Trimming stripped 8 bases from V and 1 base from J, with 19 bases between. This CDR3 has 16 residues. The CDR3 nucleotides are TGTGCCACCAAGGGGGGACCGGGATGGAGGAACACTGAAGCTTTCTTT. Its translation: CATKGGPGWRNTEAFF.

This clonotype occurred many times. This chain joins TRBV19 and TRBJ1-1; D uncertain. The germline gives CDR1 LNHDA, CDR2 SQIVND (reference sequence). There are 13 residues in the CDR3. V lost 2 bases, J lost 3 bases, and 7 bases lay in between. The CDR3 DNA reads TGTGCCAGTAGTATACCGAGGGACACTGAAGCTTTCTTT. As protein: CASSIPRDTEAFF.

This clonotype was seen ten or more times. CDR3 loop: CASSLGTSGGVETQYF. The CDR3 DNA is TGTGCCAGCAGCTTAGGGACTAGCGGGGGTGTAGAGACCCAGTACTTC. V is TRBV11-1 and J is TRBJ2-5; 13 positions agree with TRBD2. Unmatched junction bases numbered 3, after V lost 1 base and J lost 4 bases. Germline values: CDR1 SGHAT, CDR2 FQDESV (reference sequence). This CDR3 is built from 16 residues. The full variable domain, rest sourced from reference TRBV11-1 and TRBJ2-5, is EAEVAQSPRYKITEKSQAVAFWCDPISGHATLYWYRQILGQGPELLVQFQDESVVDDSQLPKDRFSAERLKGVDSTLKIQPAELGDSAMYLCASSLGTSGGVETQYFGPGTRLLVL.

This clonotype was seen at least ten times. For the CDR3, the DNA is TGTGCCAGCAGCTCCTCAGCAGCTAACTATGGCTACACCTTC. It is translated as CASSSSAANYGYTF. The V call is TRBV5-4, the J call TRBJ1-2, with D unresolved. Germline CDR1 is SGHNT and CDR2 is YYREEE (reference sequence). V dropped 3 bases and J dropped 0 bases, with 9 bases sitting between them. This CDR3 comprises 14 residues.

The V call is TRBV28, the J call TRBJ1-3; D possibly corresponds to TRBD1 (6 bases). Trimming removed 5 bases at V and 6 bases at J, with 14 bases between. Per germline, CDR1 MDHEN and CDR2 SYDVKM. This CDR3 is built from 14 residues. CDR3 DNA: TGTGCCAGCAGTAGTTTACGGGGGGCAAACACCATATATTTT. Amino acids: CASSSLRGANTIYF.

This clonotype was counted many times. The chain uses TRBV2 and TRBJ2-5; D gene unclear. Trimming cost V 5 bases and J 7 bases, with 8 bases left between them. Germline V gene sequence: CDR1 SNHLY, CDR2 FYNNEI. This CDR3 region has 11 residues. The CDR3 DNA reads as TGTGCCAGCAGTACCATGACGACCCAGTACTTC. It yields the protein CASSTMTTQYF. Based on the CDR3 plus reference TRBV2 and TRBJ2-5, the full variable domain is EPEVTQTPSHQVTQMGQEVILRCVPISNHLYFYWYRQILGQKVEFLVSFYNNEISEKSEIFDDQFSVERPDGSNFTLKIRSTKLEDSAMYFCASSTMTTQYFGPGTRLLVL.

This clonotype has just a few counts. The rearrangement links TRBV9 to TRBJ1-1; D unclear. V lost 4 bases to trimming and J lost 1 base, with 5 bases between them. The CDR3 is 12 residues long. Germline-derived CDR1 and CDR2 are SGDLS and YYNGEE. CDR3 nucleotides: TGTGCCAGCAGCCCAGGGAACACTGAAGCTTTCTTT. Amino acid sequence: CASSPGNTEAFF. The variable domain in full, completed from reference TRBV9 and TRBJ1-1, reads DSGVTQTPKHLITATGQRVTLRCSPRSGDLSVYWYQQSLDQGLQFLIQYYNGEERAKGNILERFSAQQFPDLHSELNLSSLELGDSALYFCASSPGNTEAFFGQGTRLTVV.

The chain employs TRBV6-1 and TRBJ2-5; no clear D. The V gene's germline CDR1 is MNHNS and CDR2 SASEGT. There are 15 residues in the CDR3. V dropped 2 bases and J dropped 5 bases, with 15 bases sitting between them. DNA of the CDR3: TGTGCCAGCAGTGAATCATGGGCTCAGGCGGAGACCCAGTACTTC. The encoded protein is CASSESWAQAETQYF.

A remark on this clonotype: A read error may explain this, as a much larger clone is one base away. Since no conserved phenylalanine or tryptophan closes the CDR3, a read error is the likely cause. CDR3 loop: CASSYSLRYNEQFL. CDR3 coding DNA: TGTGCCAGCAGTTACTCGCTCCGATACAATGAGCAGTTCCTC. The V call is TRBV10-3, the J call TRBJ2-1; D unresolved. This CDR3 is built from 14 residues. The V gene's germline CDR1 is ENHRY and CDR2 SYGVKD.

Points on this clonotype: A much more abundant neighbour one base away suggests this may be a read error. CDR3 sequence: CASSESTYWDEELFF. The CDR3 bases are TGTGCCAGCAGTGAAAGTACGTATTGGGATGAAGAACTGTTTTTT. The chain joins TRBV6-1 to TRBJ1-4, with D uncertain. This CDR3 contains 15 residues. Germline values: CDR1 MNHNS, CDR2 SASEGT.

This chain uses TRBV7-8 with TRBJ1-5; D gene uncertain. The V end lost 4 bases, the J end lost 5 bases, and 12 bases lay between the germline ends. The CDR3 has 14 residues. In germline, CDR1 is SGHVS, CDR2 FQNEAQ. The DNA of the CDR3 is TGTGCCAGCAGCTCCCGGGATTGCGATCAGCCCCAGCATTTT. This sequence encodes CASSSRDCDQPQHF.

This clonotype has ten or more counts. The chain combines TRBV12-3 or TRBV12-4 with TRBJ2-5; 7 nucleotides agree with TRBD2. CDR3 size: 15 residues. V lost 3 bases, J lost 0 bases, and 4 bases stayed unmatched. CDR3 in DNA: TGTGCCAGCAGTTTGGGGGGGGAAAACCAAGAGACCCAGTACTTC. It encodes CASSLGGENQETQYF.

This clonotype was detected only a few times. The J gene is TRBJ1-4, the V gene TRBV6-1; TRBD1 is a possible D gene (6 bases). This CDR3 region has 15 residues. V was clipped by 4 bases and J by 1 base, with 10 bases between them. Germline V gene lookup returns CDR1 MNHNS and CDR2 SASEGT. CDR3 loop: CASSGQVRTNEKLFF. The CDR3 DNA reads as TGTGCCAGCAGTGGACAGGTCCGAACTAATGAAAAACTGTTTTTT.